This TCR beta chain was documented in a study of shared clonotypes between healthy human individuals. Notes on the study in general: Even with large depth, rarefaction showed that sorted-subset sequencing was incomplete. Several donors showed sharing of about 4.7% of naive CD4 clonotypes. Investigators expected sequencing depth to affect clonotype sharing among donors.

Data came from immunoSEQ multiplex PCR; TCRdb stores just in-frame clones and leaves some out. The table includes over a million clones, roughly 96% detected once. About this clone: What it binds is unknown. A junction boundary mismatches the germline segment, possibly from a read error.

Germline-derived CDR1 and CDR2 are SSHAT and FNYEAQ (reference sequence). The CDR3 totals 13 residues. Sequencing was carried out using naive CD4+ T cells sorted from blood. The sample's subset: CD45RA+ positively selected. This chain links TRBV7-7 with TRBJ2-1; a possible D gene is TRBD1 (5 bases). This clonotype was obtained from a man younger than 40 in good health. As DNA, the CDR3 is TGTGCTAGCAGCCCAGACAGATACAATGAGCAGTTCTTC. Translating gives CASSPDRYNEQFF.